The clone carrying this TCR beta chain was recorded a few times. The antigen is unknown. The data are from a study of beta chain features in type 1 diabetes. This CDR3 contains 14 residues. Germline CDR1 is MNHEY and CDR2 is SVGAGI. The V end was cut by 4 bases, the J end by 0 bases, with 7 bases between. Study results and caveats: TCRB CDR3 length was moderately but significantly reduced in all four CD4+ subsets of Type 1 diabetes patients.

Isolated RNA was reverse transcribed in full, so expressed TCRB transcripts were sequenced. Clones were sequenced by immunoSEQ multiplex PCR, and TCRdb holds only the in-frame ones, with some missing. The repertoire consists of a few hundred thousand clones, with 9.5% to 10% occurring once and the leading ten covering over 0.45%. Sequenced: central memory CD4+ T cells from blood. The V gene is TRBV6-5, the J gene TRBJ1-5; unclear D gene. The sequence was obtained from a man aged 25-40 years with type 1 diabetes. CDR3 region: CASSWTDSNQPQHF. Written as DNA, the CDR3 is TGTGCCAGCAGTTGGACGGATAGCAATCAGCCCCAGCATTTT.